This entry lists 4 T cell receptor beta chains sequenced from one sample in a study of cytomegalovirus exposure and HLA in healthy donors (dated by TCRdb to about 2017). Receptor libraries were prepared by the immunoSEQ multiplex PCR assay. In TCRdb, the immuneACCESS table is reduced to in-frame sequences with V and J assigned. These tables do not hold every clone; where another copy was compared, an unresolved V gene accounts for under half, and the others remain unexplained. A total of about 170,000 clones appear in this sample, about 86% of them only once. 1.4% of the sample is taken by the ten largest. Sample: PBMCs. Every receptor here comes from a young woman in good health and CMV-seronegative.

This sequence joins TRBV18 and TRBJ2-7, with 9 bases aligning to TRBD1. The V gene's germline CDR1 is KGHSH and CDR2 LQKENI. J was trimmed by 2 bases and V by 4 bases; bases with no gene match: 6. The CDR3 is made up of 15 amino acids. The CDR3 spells CASSLGQGQTYEQYF. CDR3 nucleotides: TGTGCCAGCTCACTGGGACAGGGACAAACCTACGAGCAGTACTTC.

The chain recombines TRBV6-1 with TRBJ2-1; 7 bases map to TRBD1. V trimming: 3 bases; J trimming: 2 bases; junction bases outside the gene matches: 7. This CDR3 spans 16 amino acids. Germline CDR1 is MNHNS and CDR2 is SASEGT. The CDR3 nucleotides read TGTGCCAGCAGTGAGAACGCCGGGACAGCCTACAATGAGCAGTTCTTC. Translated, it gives CASSENAGTAYNEQFF.

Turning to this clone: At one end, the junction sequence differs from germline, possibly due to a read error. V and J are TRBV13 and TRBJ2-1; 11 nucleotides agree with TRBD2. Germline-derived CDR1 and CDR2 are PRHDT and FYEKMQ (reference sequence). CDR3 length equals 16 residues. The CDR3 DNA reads TGTGCCAGCAGCCTACTAGCGGGGGTTGCCTACAATGGGCAGTTCTTC. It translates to CASSLLAGVAYNGQFF.

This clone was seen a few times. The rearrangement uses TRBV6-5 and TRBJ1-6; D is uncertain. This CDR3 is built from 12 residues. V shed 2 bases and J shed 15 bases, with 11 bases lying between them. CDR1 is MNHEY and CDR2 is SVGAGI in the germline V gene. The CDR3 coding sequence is TGTGCCAGCAGTTACGTCGGGGATGACCTCCACTTT. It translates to CASSYVGDDLHF.